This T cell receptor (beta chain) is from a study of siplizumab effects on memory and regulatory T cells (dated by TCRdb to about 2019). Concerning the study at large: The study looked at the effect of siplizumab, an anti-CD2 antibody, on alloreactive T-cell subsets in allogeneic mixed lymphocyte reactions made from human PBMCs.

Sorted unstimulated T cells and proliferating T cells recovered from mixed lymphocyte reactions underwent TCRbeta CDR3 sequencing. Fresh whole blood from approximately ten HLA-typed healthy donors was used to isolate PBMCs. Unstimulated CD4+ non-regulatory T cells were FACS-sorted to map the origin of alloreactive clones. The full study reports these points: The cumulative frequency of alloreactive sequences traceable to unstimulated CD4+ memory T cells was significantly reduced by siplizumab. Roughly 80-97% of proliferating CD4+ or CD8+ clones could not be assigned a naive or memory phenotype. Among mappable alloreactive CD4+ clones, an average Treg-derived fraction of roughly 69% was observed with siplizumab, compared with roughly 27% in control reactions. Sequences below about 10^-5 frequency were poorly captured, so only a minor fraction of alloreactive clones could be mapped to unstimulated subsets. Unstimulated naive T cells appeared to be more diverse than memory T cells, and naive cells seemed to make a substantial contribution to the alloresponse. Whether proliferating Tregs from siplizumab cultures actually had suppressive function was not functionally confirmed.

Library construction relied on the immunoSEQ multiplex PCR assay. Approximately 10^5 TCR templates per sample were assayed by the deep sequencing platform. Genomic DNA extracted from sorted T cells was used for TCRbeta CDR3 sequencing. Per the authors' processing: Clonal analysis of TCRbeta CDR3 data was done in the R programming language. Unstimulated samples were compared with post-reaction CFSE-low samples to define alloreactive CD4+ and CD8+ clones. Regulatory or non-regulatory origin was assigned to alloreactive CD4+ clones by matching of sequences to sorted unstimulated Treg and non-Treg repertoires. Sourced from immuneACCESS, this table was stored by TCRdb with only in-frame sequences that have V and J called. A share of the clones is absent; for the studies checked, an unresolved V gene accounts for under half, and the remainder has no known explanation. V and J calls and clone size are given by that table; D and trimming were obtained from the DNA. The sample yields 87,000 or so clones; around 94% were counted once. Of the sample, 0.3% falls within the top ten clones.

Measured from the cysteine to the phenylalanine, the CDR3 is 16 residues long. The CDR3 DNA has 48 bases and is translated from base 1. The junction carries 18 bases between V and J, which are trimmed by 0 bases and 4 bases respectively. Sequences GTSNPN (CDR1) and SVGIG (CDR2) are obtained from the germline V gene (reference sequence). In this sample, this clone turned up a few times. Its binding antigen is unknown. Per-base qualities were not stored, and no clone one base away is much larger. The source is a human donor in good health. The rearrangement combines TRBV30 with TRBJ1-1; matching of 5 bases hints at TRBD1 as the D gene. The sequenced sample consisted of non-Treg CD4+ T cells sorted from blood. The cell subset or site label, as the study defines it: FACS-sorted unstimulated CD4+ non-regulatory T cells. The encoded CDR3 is CAWSVRLGTGGTEAFF. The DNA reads TGTGCCTGGAGTGTACGTCTTGGTACAGGAGGCACTGAAGCTTTCTTT.